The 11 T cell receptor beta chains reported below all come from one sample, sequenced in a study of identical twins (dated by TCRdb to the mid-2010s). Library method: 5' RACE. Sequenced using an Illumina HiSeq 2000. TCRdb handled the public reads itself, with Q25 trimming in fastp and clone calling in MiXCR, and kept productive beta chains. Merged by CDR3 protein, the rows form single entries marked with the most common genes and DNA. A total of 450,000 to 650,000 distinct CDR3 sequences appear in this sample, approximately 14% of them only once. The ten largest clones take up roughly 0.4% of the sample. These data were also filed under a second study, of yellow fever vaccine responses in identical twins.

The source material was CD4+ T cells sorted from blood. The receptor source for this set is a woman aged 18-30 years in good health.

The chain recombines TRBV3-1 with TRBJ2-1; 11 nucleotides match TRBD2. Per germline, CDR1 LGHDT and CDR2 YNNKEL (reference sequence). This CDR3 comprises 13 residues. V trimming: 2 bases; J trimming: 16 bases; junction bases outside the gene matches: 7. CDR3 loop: CASSQSTSGAFFF. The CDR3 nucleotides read TGTGCCAGCAGCCAATCGACTAGCGGGGCTTTTTTCTTC.

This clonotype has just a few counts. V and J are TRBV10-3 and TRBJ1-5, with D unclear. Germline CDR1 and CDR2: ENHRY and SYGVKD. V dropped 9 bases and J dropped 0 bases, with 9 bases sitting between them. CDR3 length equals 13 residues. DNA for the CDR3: TGTGCCATAGGACGGATTAGCAATCAGCCCCAGCATTTT. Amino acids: CAIGRISNQPQHF.

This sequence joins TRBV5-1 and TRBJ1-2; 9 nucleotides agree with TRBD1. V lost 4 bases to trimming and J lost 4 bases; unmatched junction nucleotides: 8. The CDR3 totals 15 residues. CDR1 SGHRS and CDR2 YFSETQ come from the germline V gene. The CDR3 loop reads CASSPGGTGTYGYTF. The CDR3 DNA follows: TGCGCCAGCAGCCCGGGTGGGACAGGGACCTATGGCTACACCTTC. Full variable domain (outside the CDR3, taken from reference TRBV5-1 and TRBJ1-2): KAGVTQTPRYLIKTRGQQVTLSCSPISGHRSVSWYQQTPGQGLQFLFEYFSETQRNKGNFPGRFSGRQFSNSRSEMNVSTLELGDSALYLCASSPGGTGTYGYTFGSGTRLTVV.

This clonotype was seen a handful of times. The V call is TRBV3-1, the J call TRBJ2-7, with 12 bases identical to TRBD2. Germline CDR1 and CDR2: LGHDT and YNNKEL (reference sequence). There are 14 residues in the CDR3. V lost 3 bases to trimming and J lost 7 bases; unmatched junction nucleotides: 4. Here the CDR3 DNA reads TGTGCCAGCAGCCAGGTCCTAGCGGGAGGGGAGCAGTACTTC. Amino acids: CASSQVLAGGEQYF.

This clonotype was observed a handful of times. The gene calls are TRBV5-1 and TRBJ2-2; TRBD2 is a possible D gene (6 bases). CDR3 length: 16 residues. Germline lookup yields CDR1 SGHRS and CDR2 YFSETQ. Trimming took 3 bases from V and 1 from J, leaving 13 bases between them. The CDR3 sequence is CASSWDSPGNTGELFF. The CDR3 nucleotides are TGCGCCAGCAGCTGGGACTCCCCCGGGAACACCGGGGAGCTGTTTTTT. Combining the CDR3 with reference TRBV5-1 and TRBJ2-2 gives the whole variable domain KAGVTQTPRYLIKTRGQQVTLSCSPISGHRSVSWYQQTPGQGLQFLFEYFSETQRNKGNFPGRFSGRQFSNSRSEMNVSTLELGDSALYLCASSWDSPGNTGELFFGEGSRLTVL.

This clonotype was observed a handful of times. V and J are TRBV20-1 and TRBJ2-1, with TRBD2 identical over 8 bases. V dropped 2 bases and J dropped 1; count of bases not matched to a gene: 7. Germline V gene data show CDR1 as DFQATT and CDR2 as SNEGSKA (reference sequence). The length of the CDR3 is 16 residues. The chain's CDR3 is CSARPFSGVSYNEQFF. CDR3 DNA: TGCAGTGCTAGACCATTTAGCGGGGTGTCCTACAATGAGCAGTTCTTC.

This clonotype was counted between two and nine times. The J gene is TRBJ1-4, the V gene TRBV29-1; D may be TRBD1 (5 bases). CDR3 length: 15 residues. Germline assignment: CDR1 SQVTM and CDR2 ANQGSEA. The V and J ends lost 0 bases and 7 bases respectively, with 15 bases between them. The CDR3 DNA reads TGCAGCGTTGAAGATAACCAGGGAAGAGGTGAAAAACTGTTTTTT. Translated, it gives CSVEDNQGRGEKLFF.

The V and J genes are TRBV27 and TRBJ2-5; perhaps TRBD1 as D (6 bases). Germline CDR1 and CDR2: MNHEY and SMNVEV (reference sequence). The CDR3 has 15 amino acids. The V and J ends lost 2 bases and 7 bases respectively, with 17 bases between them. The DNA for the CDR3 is TGTGCCAGCAGTTTAACTTTACAGGGAAGGGGGACCCAGTACTTC. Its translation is CASSLTLQGRGTQYF.

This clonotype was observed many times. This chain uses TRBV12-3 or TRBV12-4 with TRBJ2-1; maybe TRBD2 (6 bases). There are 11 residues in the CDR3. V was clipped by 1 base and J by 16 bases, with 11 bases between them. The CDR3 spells CASSLGREGFF. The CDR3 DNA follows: TGTGCCAGCAGTTTAGGGCGGGAAGGTTTCTTC.

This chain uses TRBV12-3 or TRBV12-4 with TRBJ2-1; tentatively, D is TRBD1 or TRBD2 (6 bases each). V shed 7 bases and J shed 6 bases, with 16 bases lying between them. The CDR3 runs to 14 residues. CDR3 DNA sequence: TGTGCCAGCATTCGGAGGGGGGCATCCAATGAGCAGTTCTTC. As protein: CASIRRGASNEQFF.

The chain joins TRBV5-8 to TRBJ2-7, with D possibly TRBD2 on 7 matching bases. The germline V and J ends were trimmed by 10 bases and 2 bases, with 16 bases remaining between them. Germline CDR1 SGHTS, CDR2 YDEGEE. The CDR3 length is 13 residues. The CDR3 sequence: CAAGGGAAYEQYF. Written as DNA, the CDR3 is TGTGCCGCAGGAGGGGGGGCGGCCTACGAGCAGTACTTC.